Presented here are 26 T cell receptor beta chains from one specimen sequenced in a study of neoadjuvant nivolumab and ipilimumab in lung cancer. The data were produced by immunoSEQ multiplex PCR, yet TCRdb's version contains in-frame clones alone and is incomplete. The sample contains around 30,000 clones, around 80% of which appear only once. Sequencing used peripheral blood, obtained before neoadjuvant nivolumab, alone or with ipilimumab. These receptors came from an adult with non-small cell lung cancer.

The rearrangement uses TRBV7-2 and TRBJ2-2, with D unresolved. Trimming took off 3 bases at V and 6 bases at J, with 17 bases between the two ends. The CDR3 is made up of 16 amino acids. Looked up from germline, CDR1 is SGHTA and CDR2 is FQGNSA. The DNA of the CDR3 is TGTGCCAGCAGCTTCCGACCAGTACGTTTGTCCGGGGAGCTGTTTTTT. Translated: CASSFRPVRLSGELFF.

V gene TRBV7-9 combines with J gene TRBJ2-5; D is uncertain. The CDR3 covers 11 residues. Trimming took off 2 bases at V and 4 bases at J, with 2 bases between the two ends. Looked up from germline, CDR1 is SEHNR and CDR2 is FQNEAQ (reference sequence). Here the CDR3 reads CASSLLETQYF. CDR3 nucleotides: TGTGCCAGCAGCTTATTAGAGACCCAGTACTTC.

The V call is TRBV4-3, the J call TRBJ2-6; D gene ambiguous. Germline values: CDR1 LGHNA, CDR2 YSLEER. The CDR3 is 18 residues long. Trimming cost V 0 bases and J 0 bases, with 12 bases left between them. The CDR3 DNA sequence: TGCGCCAGCAGCCAAGATCGGCCATCCAGCTCTGGGGCCAACGTCCTGACTTTC. Protein product: CASSQDRPSSSGANVLTF.

The chain combines TRBV10-3 with TRBJ2-3; D perhaps matches TRBD1 (6 bases). This CDR3 is built from 14 residues. The V and J ends lost 2 bases and 5 bases respectively, with 11 bases between them. CDR1 is ENHRY and CDR2 is SYGVKD in the germline V gene. The CDR3 DNA is TGTGCCATCAGTGAGCCCGCACAGGGAGATACGCAGTATTTT. It yields the protein CAISEPAQGDTQYF.

This chain joins TRBV19 and TRBJ2-3, with D perhaps TRBD2 (6 bases). Trimming removed 9 bases from V and 2 bases from J, with 15 bases in between. Per germline, CDR1 LNHDA and CDR2 SQIVND (reference sequence). The CDR3 extends over 14 amino acids. CDR3 sequence (DNA): TGTGCCAGCCACTCCCGGGACTTCACAGATACGCAGTATTTT. Translation gives CASHSRDFTDTQYF.

The genes are TRBV2 and TRBJ2-3; possibly TRBD1 for D (6 bases). The CDR3 is made up of 13 amino acids. V shed 6 bases and J shed 3 bases, with 10 bases lying between them. Germline V gene data show CDR1 as SNHLY and CDR2 as FYNNEI. DNA for the CDR3: TGTGCCAGCAGACAGGGTGGAACAGATACGCAGTATTTT. It codes for CASRQGGTDTQYF.

Concerning this clone itself: Germline is not matched at one junction end, which may reflect a read error. This chain joins TRBV25-1 and TRBJ2-2; possibly TRBD1 or TRBD2 for D (5 bases each). Per the germline V gene, CDR1 is MGHDK and CDR2 is SYGVNS. There are 13 residues in the CDR3. CDR3 sequence: CASSEWGTGELFF. The DNA for the CDR3 is TGTGCCAGCAGCGAATGGGGGACCGGGGAGCTGTTTTTT.

J is TRBJ1-2 and V is TRBV19; D unresolved. The CDR3 totals 15 residues. CDR1 LNHDA and CDR2 SQIVND come from the germline V gene (reference sequence). Trimming took 3 bases from V and 4 from J, leaving 15 bases between them. CDR3 nucleotide sequence: TGTGCCAGTAGTATGGGCACAGCCTTAACCTATGGCTACACCTTC. Translating gives CASSMGTALTYGYTF.

The rearrangement uses TRBV7-8 and TRBJ2-5; 9 bases match TRBD2. V lost 7 bases to trimming and J lost 4 bases; unmatched junction nucleotides: 13. This CDR3 spans 16 amino acids. Germline V gene sequence: CDR1 SGHVS, CDR2 FQNEAQ. CDR3 in amino acids: CASTSGRRGGSETQYF. In nucleotides, the CDR3 is TGTGCCAGCACCTCGGGACGGCGGGGGGGTTCAGAGACCCAGTACTTC. The variable domain in full, completed from reference TRBV7-8 and TRBJ2-5, reads GAGVSQSPRYKVAKRGQDVALRCDPISGHVSLFWYQQALGQGPEFLTYFQNEAQLDKSGLPSDRFFAERPEGSVSTLKIQRTQQEDSAVYLCASTSGRRGGSETQYFGPGTRLLVL.

The chain combines TRBV7-8 with TRBJ2-5; D call uncertain. The CDR3 is made up of 11 amino acids. Trimming removed 2 bases at V and 5 bases at J, with 3 bases between. Germline assignment: CDR1 SGHVS and CDR2 FQNEAQ. This chain's CDR3 is CASSLTETQYF. In DNA, the CDR3 is TGTGCCAGCAGCTTAACGGAGACCCAGTACTTC.

This clone was recorded only once. CDR3 loop: CASSYSRTDQPQHF. In nucleotides, the CDR3 is TGTGCCAGCAGTTACTCGCGCACAGATCAGCCCCAGCATTTT. The chain recombines TRBV6-5 with TRBJ1-5; no definite D call. This CDR3 has 14 residues. The V and J ends lost 0 bases and 5 bases respectively, with 8 bases between them. In germline, CDR1 is MNHEY, CDR2 SVGAGI.

This clone came up once. The chain links TRBV18 to TRBJ2-3, with a weak D call TRBD2 (6 bases). V was clipped by 0 bases and J by 0 bases, with 16 bases between them. Germline V gene lookup returns CDR1 KGHSH and CDR2 LQKENI. The CDR3 has 18 amino acids. For the CDR3, the DNA is TGTGCCAGCTCACCACCGGGCGAGGACTACCTTAGCACAGATACGCAGTATTTT. It yields the protein CASSPPGEDYLSTDTQYF.

As regards this clone: The junction shows a germline mismatch at one end, possibly a read error. Other DNA variants within this sample encode the same CDR3. The chain carries TRBV14 and TRBJ1-1; maybe TRBD1 (6 bases). The CDR3 extends over 15 amino acids. The V gene's germline CDR1 is SGHDN and CDR2 FVKESK. The CDR3 protein is CASSQDWLGGDEAFF. DNA of the CDR3: TGCGCCAGCAGCCAAGATTGGCTGGGGGGCGATGAAGCTTTCTTT.

The rearrangement joins TRBV5-1 to TRBJ1-1; TRBD1 matches at 8 bases. The CDR3 is 14 amino acids. The germline CDR1 and CDR2 sequences are SGHRS and YFSETQ. Unmatched junction bases numbered 5, after V lost 0 bases and J lost 7 bases. DNA of the CDR3: TGCGCCAGCAGCTTGGAGGGACAGGACTTTGAAGCTTTCTTT. Translation: CASSLEGQDFEAFF.

The CDR3 DNA is TGTGCCAGCAGCGTAGGGGCAGGTAAGGGTACCTTTGAAGCTTTCTTT. Protein sequence: CASSVGAGKGTFEAFF. This sequence joins TRBV9 and TRBJ1-1; D ambiguous. Trimming shortened V by 0 bases and J by 7 bases, and 19 bases separated the two germline ends. Germline V gene sequence: CDR1 SGDLS, CDR2 YYNGEE. The CDR3 extends over 16 amino acids.

This chain joins TRBV7-9 and TRBJ2-3, with no clear D. The CDR3 has 11 residues. The V gene's germline CDR1 is SEHNR and CDR2 FQNEAQ (reference sequence). The V gene lost 5 bases and the J gene lost 6 bases, with 6 bases spanning the gap. CDR3 in amino acids: CASSRVDTQYF. CDR3 in DNA: TGTGCCAGCAGCCGAGTTGATACGCAGTATTTT.

V gene TRBV7-9 combines with J gene TRBJ1-5; D not resolved. Germline values: CDR1 SEHNR, CDR2 FQNEAQ (reference sequence). The CDR3 extends over 13 amino acids. V dropped 10 bases and J dropped 3 bases, with 13 bases sitting between them. CDR3 residues: CATSGLSNQPQHF. CDR3 nucleotides: TGTGCCACGTCGGGGTTGTCCAATCAGCCCCAGCATTTT.

V is TRBV7-8 and J is TRBJ2-3; possible D gene TRBD1, 6 bases. CDR1 SGHVS and CDR2 FQNEAQ come from the germline V gene. This CDR3 is built from 12 residues. Trimming stripped 3 bases from V and 6 bases from J, with 7 bases between. CDR3 nucleotides: TGTGCCAGCAGCTTTCAGGGGGATACGCAGTATTTT. Amino acids: CASSFQGDTQYF. The full variable domain, with the rest looked up from reference TRBV7-8 and TRBJ2-3, is GAGVSQSPRYKVAKRGQDVALRCDPISGHVSLFWYQQALGQGPEFLTYFQNEAQLDKSGLPSDRFFAERPEGSVSTLKIQRTQQEDSAVYLCASSFQGDTQYFGPGTRLTVL.

This clone was seen a few times. This chain connects TRBV9 to TRBJ2-5, with 7 bases that match TRBD2. The germline V gene encodes CDR1 SGDLS and CDR2 YYNGEE. V was pared by 4 bases and J by 3 bases, with 12 bases of the junction left unmatched. The length of the CDR3 is 16 residues. The CDR3 loop reads CASSPGTGGVEETQYF. CDR3 in DNA: TGTGCCAGCAGCCCCGGAACGGGGGGAGTAGAAGAGACCCAGTACTTC.

This chain connects TRBV29-1 to TRBJ2-1; possible D gene TRBD1, 6 bases. The CDR3 contains 15 residues. The V end was cut by 1 base, the J end by 6 bases, with 16 bases between. CDR1 and CDR2 (germline): SQVTM, ANQGSEA. CDR3 DNA: TGCAGCGTTGAAGGGATTTTGGGGGCGGGCAATGAGCAGTTCTTC. It specifies CSVEGILGAGNEQFF.

The chain couples TRBV9 to TRBJ2-2, with D perhaps matching TRBD2 (5 bases). The germline V gene has CDR1 SGDLS and CDR2 YYNGEE. V lost 4 bases, J lost 4 bases, and 17 bases lay in between. The CDR3 totals 16 residues. This CDR3 is CASSLSPERTTGELFF. The CDR3, as DNA: TGTGCCAGCAGCTTAAGCCCCGAGCGGACCACCGGGGAGCTGTTTTTT.

The chain has TRBV28 and TRBJ2-5; no firm D call. CDR1 is MDHEN, CDR2 SYDVKM, per germline. Between the trimmed V and J ends, which lost 2 bases and 4 bases, there was a span of 5 bases. The CDR3 has 12 amino acids. In DNA, the CDR3 is TGTGCCAGCAGTTTACCAGCAGAGACCCAGTACTTC. Translating gives CASSLPAETQYF.

The chain links TRBV18 to TRBJ2-6, with 8 bases lining up with TRBD1. The length of the CDR3 is 18 residues. Germline CDR1 KGHSH, CDR2 LQKENI. V gave up 3 bases and J gave up 0 bases; unmatched junction bases: 7. The CDR3 coding sequence is TGTGCCAGCTCACCCCGGACAGGGCCTCTCTCTGGGGCCAACGTCCTGACTTTC. This codes for CASSPRTGPLSGANVLTF. Full variable domain (rest looked up from reference TRBV18 and TRBJ2-6): NAGVMQNPRHLVRRRGQEARLRCSPMKGHSHVYWYRQLPEEGLKFMVYLQKENIIDESGMPKERFSAEFPKEGPSILRIQQVVRGDSAAYFCASSPRTGPLSGANVLTFGAGSRLTVL.

The chain couples TRBV7-2 to TRBJ2-3; D unclear. Trimming took off 5 bases at V and 3 bases at J, with 6 bases between the two ends. CDR3 length: 12 residues. Germline V gene lookup returns CDR1 SGHTA and CDR2 FQGNSA. The CDR3 DNA is TGTGCCAGCAGCGCAAATACAGATACGCAGTATTTT. As protein: CASSANTDTQYF.

The chain couples TRBV10-3 to TRBJ2-1; D remains unclear. Trimming removed 4 bases at V and 0 bases at J, with 16 bases between. This CDR3 is 17 amino acids long. Germline CDR1 is ENHRY and CDR2 is SYGVKD. CDR3 DNA: TGTGCCATCAGTGGTGGACCAGCCCGCAGCTCCTACAATGAGCAGTTCTTC. Translation: CAISGGPARSSYNEQFF.

The chain recombines TRBV7-9 with TRBJ1-2, with unresolved D. Trimming removed 5 bases from V and 0 bases from J, with 13 bases in between. Looked up from germline, CDR1 is SEHNR and CDR2 is FQNEAQ (reference sequence). The CDR3 runs 15 residues. CDR3 in DNA: TGTGCCAGCAGCCTCTCAGCTGAAGCTAACTATGGCTACACCTTC. Protein: CASSLSAEANYGYTF.